These T cell receptor beta chains were read from a single sample in a study of cytomegalovirus exposure and HLA in healthy donors. This table comes from immunoSEQ multiplex PCR, and its TCRdb copy is limited to in-frame clones, with some not included. The sample has roughly 100,000 clones; over 65% are singletons. Sequencing was done on a sample of PBMCs. Receptors originate from a man aged 40-49 years in good health and CMV-seronegative. The CDR3 runs from the conserved cysteine through the conserved F or W. D genes are given only for firm matches. Only some rows state a clone size, as once, few, many or a class for expanded clones.

TRBD1	TRBV19	-	TRBJ1-6	CASRPKTGKDSPLHF	TGTGCCAGTAGGCCTAAGACAGGGAAGGATTCACCCCTCCACTTT
TRBD2	TRBV4-1	-	TRBJ2-7	CASSQESAWDYPYEQYF	TGCGCCAGCAGCCAAGAGAGCGCCTGGGACTACCCCTACGAGCAGTACTTC
TRBD1	TRBV19	-	TRBJ2-3	CASSPRGQRTDTQYF	TGTGCCAGTAGCCCTAGGGGACAGCGTACAGATACGCAGTATTTT
TRBD2	TRBV5-4	-	TRBJ2-3	CASSGGGASGGTYTQYF	TGTGCCAGCAGCGGTGGGGGGGCTAGCGGGGGGACTTATACGCAGTATTTT
-	TRBV5-8	-	TRBJ2-7	CASSLVSGGRAYEQYF	TGTGCCAGCAGCTTGGTGAGTGGGGGGAGAGCCTACGAGCAGTACTTC
TRBD1	TRBV7-2	-	TRBJ1-1	CASSSGTGLGTEAFF	TGTGCCAGCAGCTCGGGGACAGGGTTGGGCACTGAAGCTTTCTTT
TRBD1	TRBV13	-	TRBJ2-5	CASSLGTGLFETQYF	TGTGCCAGCAGCTTGGGGACAGGGCTTTTCGAGACCCAGTACTTC
-	TRBV18	-	TRBJ2-5	CASSPPSRGAMPQETQYF	TGTGCCAGCTCACCACCCTCCAGGGGGGCGATGCCGCAAGAGACCCAGTACTTC
TRBD1	TRBV2	-	TRBJ2-6	CASSPTTGMRGANVLTF	TGTGCCAGCAGTCCTACGACAGGGATGCGTGGGGCCAACGTCCTGACTTTC
TRBD1	TRBV19	-	TRBJ1-4	CASSILGTGPEKLFF	TGTGCCAGTAGTATTTTGGGGACAGGGCCTGAAAAACTGTTTTTT
TRBD2	TRBV7-2	-	TRBJ2-7	CASSLTIAGAYEQYF	TGTGCCAGCAGCTTAACAATTGCGGGGGCCTACGAGCAGTACTTC
-	TRBV18	-	TRBJ1-2	CASSPPGRGLANYGYTF	TGTGCCAGCTCACCACCAGGCAGGGGACTAGCTAACTATGGCTACACCTTC
TRBD1	TRBV6-6	-	TRBJ2-3	CASSYSEDRADTQYF	TGTGCCAGCAGTTACTCGGAGGACAGGGCAGATACGCAGTATTTT
-	TRBV5-1	-	TRBJ2-5	CASSLGQWAETQYF	TGCGCCAGCAGCTTGGGACAGTGGGCAGAGACCCAGTACTTC
TRBD2	TRBV4-1	once	TRBJ2-3	CASSQGLTSVNTDTQYF	TGCGCCAGCAGCCAAGGTTTAACTAGCGTAAACACAGATACGCAGTATTTT
TRBD1	TRBV7-9	-	TRBJ1-2	CASSLAASTGGYGYTF	TGTGCCAGCAGCTTAGCGGCCTCGACAGGGGGCTATGGCTACACCTTC
TRBD1	TRBV6-1	-	TRBJ1-1	CASSEGDRLEAFF	TGTGCCAGCAGTGAGGGGGACAGGCTCGAAGCTTTCTTT
-	TRBV2	-	TRBJ2-5	CASRQTGPGDQYF	TGTGCCAGCAGACAGACCGGTCCGGGGGACCAGTACTTC
TRBD1	TRBV7-2	-	TRBJ1-4	CASSLGEDRRVGKLFF	TGTGCCAGCAGCTTAGGGGAGGACAGGAGGGTCGGAAAACTGTTTTTT
-	TRBV6-5	once	TRBJ1-2	CASRWTENYGYTF	TGTGCCAGCAGGTGGACAGAAAACTATGGCTACACCTTC
TRBD1	TRBV2	-	TRBJ1-1	CASSPGQGMRYTEAFF	TGTGCTAGCAGCCCGGGACAGGGTATGAGATATACTGAAGCTTTCTTT
-	TRBV5-1	-	TRBJ2-7	CASSIRREEQYF	TGCGCCAGCAGCATTCGGAGGGAAGAGCAGTACTTC
-	TRBV28	-	TRBJ2-7	CASSFAYEQYF	TGTGCCAGCAGTTTCGCCTACGAGCAGTACTTC
TRBD1	TRBV7-2	few	TRBJ1-6	CASTPRGQGRNVYNSPLHF	TGTGCCAGCACCCCGAGGGGACAGGGTAGAAATGTCTATAATTCACCCCTCCACTTT
-	TRBV5-1	-	TRBJ2-5	CASSLRAGIGETQYF	TGCGCCAGCAGCTTGAGAGCAGGGATCGGAGAGACCCAGTACTTC
-	TRBV13	-	TRBJ1-1	CASSVGGIGTMNTEAFF	TGTGCCAGCAGCGTCGGAGGGATTGGGACTATGAACACTGAAGCTTTCTTT
-	TRBV6-6	-	TRBJ2-7	CASGHDKSYEQYF	TGTGCCAGCGGCCATGACAAGTCCTACGAGCAGTACTTC
TRBD1	TRBV7-3	-	TRBJ1-2	CASGGQGYGYTF	TGTGCCAGCGGGGGACAGGGCTATGGCTACACCTTC
TRBD1	TRBV19	-	TRBJ2-2	CASSRDRSGELFF	TGTGCCAGTAGCCGGGACAGGTCCGGGGAGCTGTTTTTT
-	TRBV9	-	TRBJ1-1	CASSVAFTGEAFF	TGTGCCAGCAGCGTAGCTTTCACAGGTGAAGCTTTCTTT
TRBD2	TRBV7-2	-	TRBJ2-3	CASSLAVGRLAGGLRTDTQYF	TGTGCCAGCAGCTTAGCAGTCGGTCGGCTAGCGGGGGGACTACGCACAGATACGCAGTATTTT
TRBD1	TRBV6-5	-	TRBJ2-1	CASSYSGGYGGNEQFF	TGTGCCAGCAGTTACTCAGGGGGCTATGGGGGCAATGAGCAGTTCTTC
-	TRBV18	-	TRBJ2-3	CASSPRLPAEDTQYF	TGTGCCAGCTCACCCCGTCTCCCGGCGGAAGATACGCAGTATTTT
TRBD1	TRBV4-1	-	TRBJ2-2	CASSHPGGTNTGELFF	TGCGCCAGCAGCCATCCAGGGGGAACGAACACCGGGGAGCTGTTTTTT
-	TRBV5-4	-	TRBJ2-1	CASSFEYSVSGEQFF	TGTGCCAGCAGCTTTGAATATAGTGTATCGGGTGAGCAGTTCTTC
-	TRBV7-3	few	TRBJ1-1	CASSAQGNTEAFF	TGTGCCAGCAGCGCACAGGGGAACACTGAAGCTTTCTTT
TRBD2	TRBV9	-	TRBJ2-5	CASSVTSGGSETQYF	TGTGCCAGCAGTGTGACTAGCGGGGGATCAGAGACCCAGTACTTC
-	TRBV29-1	-	TRBJ1-1	CSVVGGLATEAFF	TGCAGCGTTGTCGGGGGACTCGCCACTGAAGCTTTCTTT
-	TRBV6-1	few	TRBJ2-1	CASSEDPQSFWYNEQFF	TGTGCCAGCAGTGAAGACCCCCAGTCCTTCTGGTACAATGAGCAGTTCTTC
TRBD1	TRBV28	-	TRBJ1-5	CASSLHWGDRDWNQPQHF	TGTGCCAGCAGTTTACACTGGGGCGACAGGGATTGGAATCAGCCCCAGCATTTT
-	TRBV6-1	-	TRBJ1-1	CASSDGRRTEAFF	TGTGCCAGCAGTGATGGCAGGAGGACTGAAGCTTTCTTT
-	TRBV7-9	-	TRBJ1-2	CASSLAGNYGYTF	TGTGCCAGCAGCTTAGCGGGCAACTATGGCTACACCTTC
TRBD2	TRBV4-3	-	TRBJ2-1	CASSQSASGRSSYNEQFF	TGCGCCAGCAGCCAATCGGCCAGCGGGAGGAGCTCCTACAATGAGCAGTTCTTC
-	TRBV7-8	-	TRBJ2-1	CASGWNLQGNEQFF	TGTGCCAGCGGGTGGAACTTACAGGGTAATGAGCAGTTCTTC
TRBD1	TRBV6-1	few	TRBJ1-1	CASRTDDRGNTEAFF	TGTGCCAGCAGGACTGACGACAGGGGGAACACTGAAGCTTTCTTT
-	TRBV29-1	-	TRBJ1-5	CSVPHGGGNQPQHF	TGCAGCGTACCTCATGGAGGAGGCAATCAGCCCCAGCATTTT
TRBD2	TRBV11-1	-	TRBJ2-2	CASSLWRGDTGELFF	TGTGCCAGCAGCTTGTGGCGGGGGGACACCGGGGAGCTGTTTTTT
TRBD2	TRBV10-3	once	TRBJ2-3	CAIRERGTSGEVDTQYF	TGTGCCATCAGGGAGCGGGGGACTAGCGGGGAGGTAGATACGCAGTATTTT
-	TRBV11-2	-	TRBJ1-4	CASSSRDLGEKLFF	TGTGCCAGCAGCTCCAGGGATTTGGGTGAAAAACTGTTTTTT
TRBD1	TRBV2	-	TRBJ1-2	CASSVLTGGESGYTF	TGTGCCAGCAGCGTCCTGACAGGGGGCGAATCTGGCTACACCTTC
TRBD1	TRBV4-1	-	TRBJ2-7	CASSPRTGGGYEQYF	TGCGCCAGCAGCCCCCGTACAGGGGGCGGCTACGAGCAGTACTTC
-	TRBV6-4	-	TRBJ2-2	CATQVQPNTGELFF	TGTGCCACCCAAGTACAGCCGAACACCGGGGAGCTGTTTTTT
-	TRBV7-7	-	TRBJ1-1	CASSFGENTEAFF	TGTGCTAGCAGCTTCGGGGAGAACACTGAAGCTTTCTTT
-	TRBV30	-	TRBJ1-1	CAWDRLVTEAFF	TGTGCCTGGGACAGGCTGGTCACTGAAGCTTTCTTT
TRBD1	TRBV18	-	TRBJ2-5	CASSPRSGGGETQYF	TGTGCCAGCTCACCAAGATCAGGGGGCGGCGAGACCCAGTACTTC